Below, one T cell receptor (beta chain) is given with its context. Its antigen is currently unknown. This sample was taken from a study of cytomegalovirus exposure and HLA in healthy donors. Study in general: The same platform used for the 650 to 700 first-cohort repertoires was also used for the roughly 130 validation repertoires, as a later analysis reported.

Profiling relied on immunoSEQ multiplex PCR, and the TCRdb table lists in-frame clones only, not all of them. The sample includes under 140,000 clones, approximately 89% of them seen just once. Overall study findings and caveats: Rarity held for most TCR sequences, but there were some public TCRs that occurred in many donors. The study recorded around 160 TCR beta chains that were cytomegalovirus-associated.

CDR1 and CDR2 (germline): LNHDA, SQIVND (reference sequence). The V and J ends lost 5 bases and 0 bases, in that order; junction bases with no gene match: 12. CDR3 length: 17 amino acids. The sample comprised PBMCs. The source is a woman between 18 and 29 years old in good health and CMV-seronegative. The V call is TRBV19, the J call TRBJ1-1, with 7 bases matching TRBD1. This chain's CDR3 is CASSPRTRGGLNTEAFF. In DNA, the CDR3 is TGTGCCAGTAGTCCCCGGACAAGAGGGGGCTTGAACACTGAAGCTTTCTTT.